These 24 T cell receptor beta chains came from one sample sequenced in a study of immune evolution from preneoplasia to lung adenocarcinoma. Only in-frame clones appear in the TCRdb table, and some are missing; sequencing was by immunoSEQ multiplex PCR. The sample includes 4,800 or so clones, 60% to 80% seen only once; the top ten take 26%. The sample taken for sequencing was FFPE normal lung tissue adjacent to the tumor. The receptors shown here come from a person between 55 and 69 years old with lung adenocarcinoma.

CDR3 in amino acids: CASSEGQGALEQYF. DNA of the CDR3: TGTGCCAGCAGTGAGGGACAGGGGGCTCTCGAGCAGTACTTC. The chain carries TRBV6-1 and TRBJ2-7; 12 bases fit TRBD1. The CDR3 is 14 residues long. V dropped 3 bases and J dropped 6; count of bases not matched to a gene: 3. Germline V gene sequence: CDR1 MNHNS, CDR2 SASEGT.

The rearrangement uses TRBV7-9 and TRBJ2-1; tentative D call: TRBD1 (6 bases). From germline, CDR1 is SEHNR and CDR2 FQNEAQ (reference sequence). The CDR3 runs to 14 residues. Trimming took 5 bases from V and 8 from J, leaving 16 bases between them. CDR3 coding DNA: TGTGCCAGCAGCCCCCCCGGGACACTCCATGAGCAGTTCTTC. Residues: CASSPPGTLHEQFF.

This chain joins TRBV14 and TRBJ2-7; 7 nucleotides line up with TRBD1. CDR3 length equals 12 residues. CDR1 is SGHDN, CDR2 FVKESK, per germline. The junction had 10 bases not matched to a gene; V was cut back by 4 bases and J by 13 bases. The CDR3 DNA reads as TGTGCCAGCAGCCTAGACAGGGCGGTTCAATACTTC. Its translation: CASSLDRAVQYF.

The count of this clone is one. The CDR3 DNA sequence: TGTGCCAGCAGCTTAGACACAGGAAACTACGAGCAGTACTTC. It translates to CASSLDTGNYEQYF. V usage is TRBV11-3 and J usage is TRBJ2-7, with a weak D call TRBD1 (5 bases). V lost 0 bases and J lost 3, with 9 bases in between. The CDR3 has 14 amino acids. CDR1 and CDR2 (germline): SGHNT, YENEEA. Full variable domain (remainder filled in from reference TRBV11-3 and TRBJ2-7): EAGVVQSPRYKIIEKKQPVAFWCNPISGHNTLYWYLQNLGQGPELLIRYENEEAVDDSQLPKDRFSAERLKGVDSTLKIQPAELGDSAVYLCASSLDTGNYEQYFGPGTRLTVT.

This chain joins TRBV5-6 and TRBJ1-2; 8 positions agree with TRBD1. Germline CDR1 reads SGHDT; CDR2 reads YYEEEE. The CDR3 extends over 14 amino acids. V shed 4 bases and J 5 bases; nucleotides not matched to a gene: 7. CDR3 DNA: TGTGCCAGCAGCCCAGGACAGGGCTGGTATGGCTACACCTTC. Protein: CASSPGQGWYGYTF.

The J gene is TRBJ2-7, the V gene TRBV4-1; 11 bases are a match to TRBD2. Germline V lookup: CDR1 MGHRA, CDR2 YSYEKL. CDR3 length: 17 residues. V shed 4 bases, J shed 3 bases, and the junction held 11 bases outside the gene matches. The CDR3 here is CASSRQLAGDTFYEQYF. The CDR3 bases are TGCGCCAGCAGCCGACAACTAGCGGGGGACACCTTCTACGAGCAGTACTTC.

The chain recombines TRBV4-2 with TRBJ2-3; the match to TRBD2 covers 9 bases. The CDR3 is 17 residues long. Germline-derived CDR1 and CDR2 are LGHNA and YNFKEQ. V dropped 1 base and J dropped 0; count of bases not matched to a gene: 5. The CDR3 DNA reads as TGTGCCAGCAGCCAAGTCGGTCTAGCGGGGAGCACAGATACGCAGTATTTT. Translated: CASSQVGLAGSTDTQYF.

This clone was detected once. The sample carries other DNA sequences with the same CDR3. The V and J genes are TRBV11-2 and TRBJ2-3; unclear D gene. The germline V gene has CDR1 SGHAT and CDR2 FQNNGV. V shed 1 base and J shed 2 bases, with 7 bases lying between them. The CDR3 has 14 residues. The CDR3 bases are TGTGCCAGCAGCTTAGTTGGCTCCACAGATACGCAGTATTTT. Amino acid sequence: CASSLVGSTDTQYF.

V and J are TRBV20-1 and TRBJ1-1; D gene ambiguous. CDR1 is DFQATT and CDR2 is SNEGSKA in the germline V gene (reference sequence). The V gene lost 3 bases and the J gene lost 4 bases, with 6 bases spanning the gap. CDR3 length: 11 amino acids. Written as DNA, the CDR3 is TGCAGTGCTAGGTTCGGCACTGAAGCTTTCTTT. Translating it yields CSARFGTEAFF.

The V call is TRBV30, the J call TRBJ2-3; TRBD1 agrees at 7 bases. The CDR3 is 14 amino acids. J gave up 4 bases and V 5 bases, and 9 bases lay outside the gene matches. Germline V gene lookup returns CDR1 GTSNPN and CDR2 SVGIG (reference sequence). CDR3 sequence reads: CAWRVTGSADTQYF. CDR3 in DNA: TGTGCCTGGCGGGTGACAGGGTCCGCAGATACGCAGTATTTT.

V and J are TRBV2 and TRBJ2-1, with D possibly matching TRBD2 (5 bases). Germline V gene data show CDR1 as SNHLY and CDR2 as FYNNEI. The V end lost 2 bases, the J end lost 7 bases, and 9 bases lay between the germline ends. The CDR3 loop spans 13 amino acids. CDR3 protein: CASSELRENEQFF. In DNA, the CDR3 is TGTGCCAGCAGTGAACTGAGGGAAAATGAGCAGTTCTTC.

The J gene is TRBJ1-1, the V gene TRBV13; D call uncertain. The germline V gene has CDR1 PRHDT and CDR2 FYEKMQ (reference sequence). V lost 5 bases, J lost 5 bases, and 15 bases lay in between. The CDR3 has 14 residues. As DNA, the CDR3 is TGTGCCAGCAGCCACAAAGCTCTCCGGACTGAAGCTTTCTTT. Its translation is CASSHKALRTEAFF.

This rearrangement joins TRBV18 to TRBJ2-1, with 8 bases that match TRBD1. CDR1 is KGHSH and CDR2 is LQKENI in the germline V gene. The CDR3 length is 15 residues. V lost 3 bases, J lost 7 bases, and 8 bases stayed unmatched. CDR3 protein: CASSPGDRTLNEQFF. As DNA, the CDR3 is TGTGCCAGCTCACCTGGGGACAGGACTTTAAATGAGCAGTTCTTC. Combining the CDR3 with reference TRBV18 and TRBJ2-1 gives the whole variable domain NAGVMQNPRHLVRRRGQEARLRCSPMKGHSHVYWYRQLPEEGLKFMVYLQKENIIDESGMPKERFSAEFPKEGPSILRIQQVVRGDSAAYFCASSPGDRTLNEQFFGPGTRLTVL.

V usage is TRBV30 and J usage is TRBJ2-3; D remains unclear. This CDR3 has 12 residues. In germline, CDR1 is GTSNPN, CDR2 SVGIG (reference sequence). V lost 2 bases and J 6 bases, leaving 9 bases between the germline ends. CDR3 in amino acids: CAWSSPPDTQYF. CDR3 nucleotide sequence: TGTGCCTGGAGTTCCCCCCCGGATACGCAGTATTTT.

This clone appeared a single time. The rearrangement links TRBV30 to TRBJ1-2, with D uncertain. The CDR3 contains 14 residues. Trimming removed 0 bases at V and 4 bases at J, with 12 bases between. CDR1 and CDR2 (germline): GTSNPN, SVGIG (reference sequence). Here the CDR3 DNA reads TGTGCCTGGAGTGTTGTTTCGGCAGGCTATGGCTACACCTTC. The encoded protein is CAWSVVSAGYGYTF.

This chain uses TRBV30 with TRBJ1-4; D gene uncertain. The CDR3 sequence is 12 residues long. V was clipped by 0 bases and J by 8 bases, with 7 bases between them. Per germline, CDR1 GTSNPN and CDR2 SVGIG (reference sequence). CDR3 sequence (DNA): TGTGCCTGGAGTGTAATCAGGGAAAAACTGTTTTTT. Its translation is CAWSVIREKLFF.

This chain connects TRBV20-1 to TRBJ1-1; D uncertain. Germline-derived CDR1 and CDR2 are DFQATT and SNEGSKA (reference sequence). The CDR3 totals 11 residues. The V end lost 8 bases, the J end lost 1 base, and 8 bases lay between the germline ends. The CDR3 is CSTNGNTEAFF. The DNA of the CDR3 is TGCAGTACTAACGGGAACACTGAAGCTTTCTTT.

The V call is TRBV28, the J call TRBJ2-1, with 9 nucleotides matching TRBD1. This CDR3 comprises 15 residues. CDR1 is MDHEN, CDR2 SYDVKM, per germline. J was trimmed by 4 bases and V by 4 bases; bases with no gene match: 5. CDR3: CASSSRQGGYNEQFF. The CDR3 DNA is TGTGCCAGCAGTTCCCGACAGGGGGGATACAATGAGCAGTTCTTC.

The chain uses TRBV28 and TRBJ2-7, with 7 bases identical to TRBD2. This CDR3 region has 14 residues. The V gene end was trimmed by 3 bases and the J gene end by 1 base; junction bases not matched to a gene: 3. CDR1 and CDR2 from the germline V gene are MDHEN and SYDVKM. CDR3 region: CASSLGGRSYEQYF. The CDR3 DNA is TGTGCCAGCAGTTTGGGAGGGAGGTCCTACGAGCAGTACTTC.

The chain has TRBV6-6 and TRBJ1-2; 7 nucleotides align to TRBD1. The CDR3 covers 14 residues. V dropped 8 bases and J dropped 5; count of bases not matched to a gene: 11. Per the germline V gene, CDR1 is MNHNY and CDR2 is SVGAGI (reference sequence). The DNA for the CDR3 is TGTGCCAGCCGCGACCGGGCGACAGGGTATGGCTACACCTTC. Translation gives CASRDRATGYGYTF.

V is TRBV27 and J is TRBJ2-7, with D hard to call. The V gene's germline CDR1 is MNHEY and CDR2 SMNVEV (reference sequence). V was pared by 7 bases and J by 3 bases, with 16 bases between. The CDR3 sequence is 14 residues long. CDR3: CASKSPPDNYEQYF. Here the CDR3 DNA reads TGTGCCAGCAAAAGCCCTCCGGATAACTACGAGCAGTACTTC.

CDR3 residues: CASRGLNTEAFF. CDR3 sequence (DNA): TGTGCCAGCAGGGGCTTGAACACTGAAGCTTTCTTT. The chain employs TRBV6-1 and TRBJ1-1; D gene uncertain. The CDR3 extends over 12 amino acids. Germline-derived CDR1 and CDR2 are MNHNS and SASEGT. V gave up 6 bases and J gave up 0 bases, with 5 bases separating them.

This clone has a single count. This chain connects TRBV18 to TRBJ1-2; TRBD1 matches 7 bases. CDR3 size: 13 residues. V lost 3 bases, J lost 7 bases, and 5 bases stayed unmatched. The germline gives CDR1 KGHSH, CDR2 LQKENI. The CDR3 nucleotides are TGTGCCAGCTCACCTGAGGGGGCTAGTGGCTACACCTTC. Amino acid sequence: CASSPEGASGYTF.

The CDR3 spells CASSLAGDAYNEQFF. The CDR3 nucleotides are TGTGCCAGCAGCTTAGCGGGGGACGCCTACAATGAGCAGTTCTTC. The chain uses TRBV7-2 and TRBJ2-1; either TRBD1 or TRBD2 may supply D (5 bases each). V was cut by 0 bases and J by 2 bases, with 8 bases left in between. The CDR3 runs 15 residues. Germline V gene data show CDR1 as SGHTA and CDR2 as FQGNSA.